This T cell receptor (beta chain) was captured by sequencing in a study of T cell responses to AZD1222 COVID-19 vaccine. The study, taken as a whole, reports: The study found Spike-specific TCR breadth and depth rose after two AZD1222 doses.

V dropped 6 bases and J dropped 4; count of bases not matched to a gene: 10. The germline CDR1 and CDR2 sequences are SQVTM and ANQGSEA. The CDR3 spans 14 residues. Turning to this clone: The antigen remains undetermined.

Using immunoSEQ multiplex PCR, the repertoire was profiled, and TCRdb retains in-frame clones only, with some absent. The sample records some 86,000 clones, around 92% being singletons. V gene TRBV29-1 combines with J gene TRBJ1-2; 8 bases align to TRBD1. This receptor was identified in an adult in good health. Specimen: peripheral blood, collected on day 0 of AZD1222 vaccination. Here the CDR3 reads CSVGPGGWGYGYTF. Here the CDR3 DNA reads TGCAGCGTGGGACCAGGGGGCTGGGGCTATGGCTACACCTTC.